Listed below are T cell receptor beta chains from one sample, sequenced in a study of spatial heterogeneity in lung cancer. MiXCR was run by TCRdb on the 5' RACE reads, yielding one entry per CDR3 protein. The sample has over 9,500 distinct CDR3 sequences; about 3.8% are singletons. The sample was PBMCs, taken at surgery. The receptors were gathered from a female donor with early-stage non-small cell lung cancer. CDR3s include the opening cysteine and the closing phenylalanine or tryptophan. D genes are given only for firm matches. Clone size is given for some rows only: seen once, a few or many times, or a class if the clone is expanded.

many,TRBV20-1,TRBD1,TRBJ1-1,CSASPTGGGTEAFF,TGCAGTGCTAGCCCGACAGGGGGCGGCACTGAAGCTTTCTTT
many,TRBV7-2,.,TRBJ1-2,CASSADSINYGYTF,TGTGCCAGCAGCGCTGACAGCATCAACTATGGCTACACCTTC
many,TRBV7-8,TRBD2,TRBJ2-1,CASSNGLAGVGDEQFF,TGTGCCAGCAGCAACGGACTAGCGGGAGTCGGAGATGAGCAGTTCTTC
many,TRBV7-3,.,TRBJ2-1,CASSDGQSSYNEQFF,TGTGCCAGCAGCGATGGACAGAGCTCCTACAATGAGCAGTTCTTC
many,TRBV11-2,TRBD2,TRBJ2-7,CASSLGLAGGEQYF,TGTGCCAGCAGCTTAGGCCTAGCGGGAGGCGAGCAGTACTTC
many,TRBV7-2,TRBD2,TRBJ2-3,CASSLVGGTIDTQYF,TGTGCCAGCAGCTTAGTGGGGGGGACGATAGATACGCAGTATTTT
many,TRBV7-8,TRBD2,TRBJ2-1,CASSLRLAGVRGEQFF,TGTGCCAGCAGCTTAAGGCTAGCGGGAGTCCGTGGTGAGCAGTTCTTC
many,TRBV5-1,.,TRBJ2-2,CASSPTLPGELFF,TGCGCCAGCAGCCCGACTCTGCCCGGGGAGCTGTTTTTT
many,TRBV6-2/TRBV6-3,TRBD2,TRBJ2-3,CASSYFGRTSTDTQYF,TGTGCCAGCAGTTACTTCGGGAGGACTAGCACAGATACGCAGTATTTT
many,TRBV23-1,TRBD1,TRBJ2-2,CASSATGTGFGRGTGELFF,TGCGCCAGCAGTGCGACCGGGACAGGGTTCGGCCGGGGCACCGGGGAGCTGTTTTTT
many,TRBV9,.,TRBJ2-3,CATGKGPTDTQYF,TGTGCCACCGGCAAGGGACCCACAGATACGCAGTATTTT
few,TRBV7-9,TRBD1,TRBJ1-4,CASSSRQGAEKLFF,TGTGCCAGCAGCTCCAGACAGGGAGCTGAAAAACTGTTTTTT
many,TRBV3-1,.,TRBJ1-2,CASSQDRNLKGYTF,TGTGCCAGCAGCCAAGATCGTAATTTGAAGGGCTACACCTTC
few,TRBV28,.,TRBJ2-1,CASSRAGQSSNEQFF,TGTGCCAGCAGTCGAGCGGGACAATCCTCCAATGAGCAGTTCTTC
many,TRBV18,.,TRBJ2-7,CASSPPDGGPGSYEQYF,TGTGCCAGCTCACCACCTGACGGGGGGCCCGGCTCCTACGAGCAGTACTTC
.,TRBV7-2,TRBD1,TRBJ2-1,CASRQGPAIINEQFF,TGTGCCAGCAGACAGGGGCCGGCAATAATCAATGAGCAGTTCTTC
many,TRBV28,.,TRBJ2-7,CASSQRDTTYEQYF,TGTGCCAGCAGTCAAAGGGACACCACCTACGAGCAGTACTTC
medium-sized,TRBV28,.,TRBJ2-7,CASSPNDLLLYEQYF,TGTGCCAGCAGTCCCAATGATCTCCTTCTCTACGAGCAGTACTTC
few,TRBV19,.,TRBJ1-1,CASSIPPWNTEAFF,TGTGCCAGTAGTATCCCCCCCTGGAACACTGAAGCTTTCTTT
many,TRBV27,.,TRBJ1-1,CASSKTYPNTEAFF,TGTGCCAGCAGCAAGACCTACCCGAACACTGAAGCTTTCTTT
few,TRBV3-1,.,TRBJ2-3,CASSQARTGTDTQYF,TGTGCCAGCAGCCAAGCCCGCACCGGCACAGATACGCAGTATTTT
many,TRBV5-1,TRBD1,TRBJ1-1,CASSLGQSGEAFF,TGCGCCAGCAGCCTGGGACAGAGTGGTGAAGCTTTCTTT
many,TRBV6-6,.,TRBJ2-5,CASSGRAPQETQYF,TGTGCCAGCAGTGGTAGGGCCCCCCAAGAGACCCAGTACTTC
many,TRBV6-5,.,TRBJ1-6,CASSYRDNSPLHF,TGTGCCAGCAGTTACAGGGATAATTCACCCCTCCACTTT
many,TRBV7-2,.,TRBJ1-3,CASSLGAGNTIYF,TGTGCCAGCAGCTTAGGGGCTGGAAACACCATATATTTT
many,TRBV20-1,.,TRBJ2-7,CSAFGGLNEQYF,TGCAGTGCTTTTGGGGGTCTAAACGAGCAGTACTTC
many,TRBV2,.,TRBJ2-3,CASSEGGDTQYF,TGTGCCAGCAGTGAGGGGGGAGATACGCAGTATTTT
many,TRBV14,TRBD2,TRBJ2-5,CASSQGGFETQYF,TGTGCCAGCAGCCAGGGGGGGTTCGAGACCCAGTACTTC
many,TRBV5-5,.,TRBJ1-1,CASSLKTEAFF,TGTGCCAGCAGCTTGAAGACTGAAGCTTTCTTT
many,TRBV12-3/TRBV12-4,TRBD1,TRBJ2-2,CASSGGQGLAGELFF,TGTGCCAGCAGTGGAGGACAGGGTCTTGCCGGGGAGCTGTTTTTT
many,TRBV6-2/TRBV6-3,TRBD1,TRBJ1-2,CASTDRQGGDYGYTF,TGTGCCAGCACTGACCGACAGGGAGGGGACTATGGCTACACCTTC
many,TRBV10-3,TRBD2,TRBJ2-3,CAITRTSGLGRDTQYF,TGTGCCATCACCAGGACTAGCGGACTGGGCAGAGATACGCAGTATTTT
.,TRBV14,TRBD1,TRBJ2-6,CASSRHRDRRDFSGANVLTF,TGTGCCAGCAGCCGACACAGGGACAGGCGTGATTTCTCTGGGGCCAACGTCCTGACTTTC
few,TRBV7-2,.,TRBJ2-7,CASSSNIGSYEQYF,TGTGCCAGCAGCTCCAATATTGGGTCCTACGAGCAGTACTTC
many,TRBV2,TRBD2,TRBJ2-1,CASAGASYNEQFF,TGTGCCAGCGCGGGAGCGTCCTACAATGAGCAGTTCTTC
many,TRBV12-3/TRBV12-4,.,TRBJ2-7,CASSLGAEYEQYF,TGTGCCAGCAGTTTGGGGGCCGAGTACGAGCAGTACTTC
few,TRBV10-3,TRBD1,TRBJ2-1,CAISANPGQGHEQFF,TGTGCCATCTCGGCAAATCCGGGACAGGGCCATGAGCAGTTCTTC
many,TRBV7-2,.,TRBJ2-3,CASSAQPGVGTDTQYF,TGTGCCAGCAGCGCCCAGCCGGGGGTCGGGACAGATACGCAGTATTTT
many,TRBV5-1,TRBD1,TRBJ2-7,CASSRDRGLAYEQYF,TGCGCCAGCAGCCGGGACAGGGGGCTAGCTTATGAGCAGTACTTC
many,TRBV4-2,TRBD1,TRBJ2-3,CASSSTTGAMGYTQYF,TGTGCCAGCAGCTCGACGACAGGGGCGATGGGTTACACGCAGTATTTT
.,TRBV6-2/TRBV6-3,.,TRBJ2-3,CASSYPVGTQYF,TGTGCCAGCAGTTACCCCGTCGGTACGCAGTATTTT
many,TRBV28,TRBD1,TRBJ1-2,CASSKGQGDGYTF,TGTGCCAGCAGCAAAGGACAGGGCGATGGCTACACCTTC
many,TRBV27,TRBD1,TRBJ2-3,CASSRGQGLVRTDTQYF,TGTGCCAGCAGCCGGGGACAGGGTTTGGTCCGCACAGATACGCAGTATTTT
many,TRBV27,.,TRBJ2-1,CASRIGLIYNEQFF,TGTGCCAGCAGGATTGGACTAATCTACAATGAGCAGTTCTTC
many,TRBV7-2,.,TRBJ2-3,CASSSFADTQYF,TGTGCCAGCAGCTCGTTCGCAGATACGCAGTATTTT
many,TRBV28,.,TRBJ2-3,CAIQGGSTDTQYF,TGTGCCATCCAGGGGGGGTCCACAGATACGCAGTATTTT
.,TRBV3-1,.,TRBJ1-3,CASNRGNTIYF,TGTGCCAGCAATCGGGGAAACACCATATATTTT
many,TRBV7-2,.,TRBJ2-4,CASSLDWNKNIQYF,TGTGCCAGCAGCTTAGACTGGAATAAAAACATTCAGTACTTC
.,TRBV20-1,TRBD2,TRBJ2-1,CSATSGGEQFF,TGCAGTGCAACTAGCGGGGGTGAGCAGTTCTTC
few,TRBV12-3/TRBV12-4,TRBD1,TRBJ1-6,CASSRGQGVSPLHF,TGTGCCAGCAGCCGCGGACAGGGAGTTTCACCCCTCCACTTT
few,TRBV7-9,TRBD2,TRBJ2-1,CASSPPGGGGHNEQFF,TGTGCCAGCAGCCCTCCAGGCGGGGGGGGGCACAATGAGCAGTTCTTC
many,TRBV11-2,.,TRBJ1-3,CASSLTQGQHSGNTIYF,TGTGCCAGCAGCTTGACGCAGGGACAACACTCTGGAAACACCATATATTTT
many,TRBV20-1,.,TRBJ2-7,CSAVEVAEQYF,TGCAGTGCCGTAGAGGTCGCCGAGCAGTACTTC
many,TRBV28,TRBD2,TRBJ2-3,CASSSPTLAGGADTQYF,TGTGCCAGCAGTTCCCCAACACTAGCGGGAGGGGCAGATACGCAGTATTTT
many,TRBV5-6,.,TRBJ2-1,CASSLEGRSSYNEQFF,TGTGCCAGCAGCTTGGAAGGTCGGAGCTCCTACAATGAGCAGTTCTTC